This TCR beta chain was found in a study of T-cell reconstitution after alpha-beta-depleted transplantation in children. Study findings and constraints: Reported findings indicate that, about two months after transplant, alpha-beta T cells came from several hundred expanded clones, which were derived from non-depleted graft cells. Hyperexpanded clones declined; after one year, newly produced T cells mostly supplied diversity. Diversity of TCRbeta at day 60 was high in some patients, arising from surviving recipient T cells and thymic progenitors.

This sample's TCRbeta library carried unique molecular identifier barcodes. TCRdb recomputed calls from the PCR reads with MiXCR, one row per CDR3 protein. The table records fewer than 85,000 distinct CDR3 sequences, roughly an eighth of them present only once. In the case of this clonotype: Its matching antigen is unknown.

This TCR was sampled from a male patient aged 2-10 years who had a stem cell transplant for acute lymphoblastic leukemia, so the T cells may come from the graft donor. This specimen consisted of PBMCs, mostly from graft donor cells, obtained 180 days after TCRalphabeta/CD19-depleted stem cell transplant.

The CDR3 protein is CATSFRRVGETQYF. CDR3 DNA sequence: TGTGCCACCAGCTTTCGCAGGGTCGGGGAGACCCAGTACTTC. The chain has TRBV15 and TRBJ2-5, with D possibly TRBD1 on 5 matching bases. V lost 5 bases, J lost 5 bases, and 15 bases lay in between. CDR1 is LNHNV, CDR2 YYDKDF, per germline (reference sequence). This CDR3 has 14 residues.